These T cell receptor beta chains were read from a single sample in a study of T cell responses to AZD1222 COVID-19 vaccine. Generated by immunoSEQ multiplex PCR, the TCRdb table keeps only in-frame clones and is missing some. In the table there are approximately 94,000 clones, approximately 90% of which are singletons. Source: peripheral blood, taken on day 0 of AZD1222 vaccination. The receptors were sampled from an adult in good health. Each CDR3 is given with its conserved first and last residue. The D gene is left open where the match is weak. Clone size is not always given. Where it is, it says once, few, many or a class for expanded clones.

d_call	v_call	j_call	clone_size	cdr3_aa	cdr3_nt
-	TRBV5-1	TRBJ1-1	-	CATRTAMNTEAFF	TGCGCCACAAGGACAGCTATGAACACTGAAGCTTTCTTT
-	TRBV28	TRBJ1-1	once	CASSLWDSLNTEAFF	TGTGCCAGCAGTTTATGGGACAGCTTGAACACTGAAGCTTTCTTT
TRBD1	TRBV10-3	TRBJ1-6	-	CAITPGGGLGSPLHF	TGTGCCATCACCCCAGGGGGGGGGCTTGGATCACCCCTCCACTTT
-	TRBV19	TRBJ1-1	-	CASHRGLWSEAFF	TGTGCCAGTCACCGGGGCCTTTGGTCTGAAGCTTTCTTT
-	TRBV4-3	TRBJ1-1	-	CASSQGRGNTEAFF	TGCGCCAGCAGCCAAGGGAGGGGGAACACTGAAGCTTTCTTT
-	TRBV5-1	TRBJ2-2	-	CASSQLGHGTGELFF	TGCGCCAGCAGCCAACTGGGACACGGCACCGGGGAGCTGTTTTTT
TRBD2	TRBV7-8	TRBJ2-7	-	CASRRRGAYEQYF	TGTGCCAGCAGACGGCGGGGGGCCTACGAGCAGTACTTC
TRBD2	TRBV11-2	TRBJ2-5	-	CASSPRRGVETQYF	TGTGCCAGCAGCCCCCGGCGGGGGGTCGAGACCCAGTACTTC
-	TRBV4-1	TRBJ1-5	-	CASSQEAGKRNQPQHF	TGCGCCAGCAGCCAAGAGGCAGGGAAAAGGAATCAGCCCCAGCATTTT
TRBD2	TRBV6-2/TRBV6-3	TRBJ2-1	-	CASSQFPSASGSIIDEQFF	TGTGCCAGCAGCCAATTTCCGTCCGCTAGCGGGAGTATTATCGATGAGCAGTTCTTC
-	TRBV2	TRBJ1-2	-	CASKRDRVGGYTF	TGTGCCAGCAAGAGGGACCGGGTTGGTGGCTACACCTTC
TRBD1	TRBV18	TRBJ1-2	-	CASSPPQGTAYGYTF	TGTGCCAGCTCACCACCACAGGGGACGGCCTATGGCTACACCTTC
TRBD2	TRBV5-4	TRBJ2-2	-	CASSSATSRGTGELFF	TGTGCCAGCAGTTCTGCGACTAGCCGTGGAACCGGGGAGCTGTTTTTT
-	TRBV19	TRBJ2-3	-	CASSTRQGLTDTQYF	TGTGCCAGTAGTACACGACAGGGACTCACAGATACGCAGTATTTT
TRBD2	TRBV6-5	TRBJ2-5	-	CASSRGTSAGETQYF	TGTGCCAGCAGTCGAGGGACTAGCGCCGGGGAGACCCAGTACTTC
-	TRBV6-5	TRBJ2-1	-	CASSYEEQFF	TGTGCCAGCAGTTACGAGGAGCAGTTCTTC
-	TRBV15	TRBJ1-4	-	CATSRDKGTGTSNEKLFF	TGTGCCACCAGCAGAGATAAGGGTACCGGGACATCGAATGAAAAACTGTTTTTT
-	TRBV12-3/TRBV12-4	TRBJ1-1	once	CASSLKGGTEAFF	TGTGCCAGCAGTTTGAAAGGGGGCACTGAAGCTTTCTTT
-	TRBV7-8	TRBJ2-2	-	CASSRGRRGATGELFF	TGTGCCAGCAGCCGCGGGCGTCGGGGGGCCACCGGGGAGCTGTTTTTT
-	TRBV2	TRBJ2-1	-	CASSEGGYSYNEQFF	TGTGCCAGCAGTGAAGGGGGCTACTCCTACAATGAGCAGTTCTTC
-	TRBV24-1	TRBJ2-7	few	CATSEHSGNSYEQYF	TGTGCCACCAGTGAACACTCGGGAAACTCCTACGAGCAGTACTTC
-	TRBV11-2	TRBJ2-5	-	CASSLVRGALGTQYF	TGTGCCAGCAGCTTAGTACGGGGGGCGCTGGGGACCCAGTACTTC
TRBD1	TRBV7-2	TRBJ1-6	-	CASSLAQLGGGGPLHF	TGTGCCAGCAGCTTAGCTCAACTTGGAGGGGGCGGCCCCCTCCACTTT
-	TRBV6-5	TRBJ2-5	-	CASRRTGEKETQYF	TGTGCCAGCAGGCGAACAGGAGAGAAAGAGACCCAGTACTTC
TRBD1	TRBV7-2	TRBJ2-7	-	CASSPGQGPAEQYF	TGTGCCAGCAGCCCAGGACAGGGACCGGCCGAGCAGTACTTC
TRBD1	TRBV19	TRBJ2-7	few	CASRAGTGLYEQYF	TGTGCCAGTAGAGCCGGGACAGGGTTGTACGAGCAGTACTTC
-	TRBV19	TRBJ1-2	-	CASSFTEQGYGYTF	TGTGCCAGTAGTTTCACCGAACAGGGCTATGGCTACACCTTC
TRBD1	TRBV19	TRBJ2-7	-	CASSTPRDSSYEQYF	TGTGCCAGTAGTACCCCCCGGGACAGCTCCTACGAGCAGTACTTC
-	TRBV5-5	TRBJ1-5	-	CASSQLGTSNQPQHF	TGTGCCAGCAGCCAACTCGGGACATCAAATCAGCCCCAGCATTTT
-	TRBV21-1	TRBJ1-2	-	CASSKVGGKNYGYTF	TGTGCCAGCAGCAAAGTAGGAGGGAAGAACTATGGCTACACCTTC
-	TRBV5-8	TRBJ2-1	-	CASRSGSSSYNEQFF	TGTGCCAGCAGGAGTGGCTCTAGCTCCTACAATGAGCAGTTCTTC
-	TRBV5-4	TRBJ1-2	-	CASSNRAPGGYGYTF	TGTGCCAGCAGTAATCGGGCCCCGGGGGGCTATGGCTACACCTTC